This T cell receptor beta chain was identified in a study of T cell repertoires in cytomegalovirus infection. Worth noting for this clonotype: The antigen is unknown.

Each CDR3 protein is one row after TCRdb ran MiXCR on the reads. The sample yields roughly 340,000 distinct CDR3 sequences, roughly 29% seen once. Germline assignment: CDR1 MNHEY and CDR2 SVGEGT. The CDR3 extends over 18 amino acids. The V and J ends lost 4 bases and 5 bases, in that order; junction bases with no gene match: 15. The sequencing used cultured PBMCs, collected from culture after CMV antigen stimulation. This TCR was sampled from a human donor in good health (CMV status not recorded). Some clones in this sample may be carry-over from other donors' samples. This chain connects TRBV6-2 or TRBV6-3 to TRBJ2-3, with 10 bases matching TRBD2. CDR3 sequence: CASSSSAATSGDLDTQYF. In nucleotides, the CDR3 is TGTGCCAGCAGTTCCTCCGCCGCCACTAGCGGGGACCTAGATACGCAGTATTTT.